The clone carrying this TCR beta chain was observed a single time. The antigen remains unidentified. The sample belongs to a study of cytomegalovirus exposure and HLA in healthy donors. Study results and limitations: The tendency of first-cohort TCR clusters to co-occur in the approximately 110 validation repertoires was the finding of a later analysis.

Only in-frame clones appear in the TCRdb table, and some are missing; sequencing was by immunoSEQ multiplex PCR. This table holds roughly 260,000 clones, approximately 87% found once. Per the germline V gene, CDR1 is MDHEN and CDR2 is SYDVKM. CDR3 length equals 17 residues. Trimming took 2 bases from V and 6 from J, leaving 22 bases between them. The donors were part of the validation cohort of roughly 130 subjects. That cohort was separate from the first cohort, which comprised 670 or so subjects. The source is a man aged 18 to 30 in good health and CMV-seronegative. This sequence joins TRBV28 and TRBJ1-2; tentative D call: TRBD1 (6 bases). The sample comprised PBMCs. CDR3 nucleotide sequence: TGTGCCAGCAGTTTAACAGCCGAACAGGGAGTGGCGGATGGCTACACCTTC. Translated, it gives CASSLTAEQGVADGYTF.